This T cell receptor beta chain is from a study of Ad26.COV2.S vaccination and SARS-CoV-2 variants. Study observations and caveats: People given the vaccine had a wider spike-specific TCR breadth than placebo recipients did. Across vaccine and placebo recipients, the breadth of non-spike TCRs was similar.

Noted treatment: roughly 18 received Ad26.COV2.S at low or high dose, single or two shots; about five received placebo; per-sample allocation not given. Specimens were obtained on day 63 following the first vaccine or placebo injection. Data came from immunoSEQ multiplex PCR; TCRdb stores just in-frame clones and leaves some out. Found here are around 300,000 clones, less than 90% of them singletons; the top ten hold around 6.4%. V was pared by 5 bases and J by 1 base, with 12 bases of the junction left unmatched. CDR3 length: 17 amino acids. The germline CDR1 and CDR2 sequences are SEHNR and FQNEAQ (reference sequence). Remarks on this clone: Its antigen is unknown.

Here the sequenced sample was peripheral blood, taken in a trial of Ad26.COV2.S vaccine versus placebo. This receptor was obtained from a person between 18 and 60 years old who received the Ad26.COV2.S COVID-19 vaccine or a placebo. The gene calls are TRBV7-9 and TRBJ1-1, with TRBD1 matching over 8 bases. The chain's CDR3 is CASSPTGQGVRNTEAFF. CDR3 DNA: TGTGCCAGCAGCCCCACCGGACAGGGAGTTCGGAACACTGAAGCTTTCTTT.